The sequence of this TCR beta chain was determined in a study of cytomegalovirus exposure and HLA in healthy donors. Study-wide results and caveats: In a later analysis, the majority of CMV-associated beta chains seemingly showed HLA restriction. Some highly shared sequence variants likely arose as a pipeline artifact. One variant, a missense change in DCLRE1C, was linked in a later analysis to TCR beta V- and J-gene trimming. Confirmation was obtained in vitro that three CMV-associated chains are specific for CMV antigens.

The CDR3 has 17 amino acids. Germline assignment: CDR1 SGHDT and CDR2 YYEEEE. The trim removed 0 bases at V and 6 bases at J, leaving 12 bases unmatched. PCR amplification relied on 60 Vbeta primers (plus 13 Jbeta primers). Using immunoSEQ multiplex PCR, the repertoire was profiled, and TCRdb retains in-frame clones only, with some absent. This sample carries about 100,000 clones, roughly 70% of them seen once, and the ten largest clones take around 5%. A word on this clone: Its antigen remains unknown.

The genes are TRBV5-6 and TRBJ2-3; TRBD2 agrees at 8 bases. The sequenced sample consisted of PBMCs. This clonotype was obtained from a woman aged 18-29 years in good health and CMV-seropositive. CDR3 bases: TGTGCCAGCAGCTTGGCCTTGACAGCGGGAGCCCTTGATACGCAGTATTTT. Translating gives CASSLALTAGALDTQYF.